This TCR beta chain derives from a study of T cell responses to AZD1222 COVID-19 vaccine. Study-wide results and caveats: White British donors predominated, females outnumbered males, and clonal diversity was possibly underestimated.

Analyses pooled second doses at about 4 or about 12 weeks. The data were produced by immunoSEQ multiplex PCR, yet TCRdb's version contains in-frame clones alone and is incomplete. The repertoire includes more than 120,000 clones, about 90% of them detected once, and approximately 1.6% sits in the top ten. Germline CDR1 reads SQVTM; CDR2 reads ANQGSEA. CDR3 length: 13 amino acids. The V end lost 4 bases, the J end lost 4 bases, and 11 bases lay between the germline ends. Turning to this clone: Its matching antigen is unknown.

The chain recombines TRBV29-1 with TRBJ1-5; D remains unclear. The source was peripheral blood, collected 28 days after the second AZD1222 dose. The receptor comes from an adult who received the AZD1222 COVID-19 vaccine. CDR3 sequence (DNA): TGCAGCGTTGTAGCGGGGTTGAATCAGCCCCAGCATTTT. Translation: CSVVAGLNQPQHF.